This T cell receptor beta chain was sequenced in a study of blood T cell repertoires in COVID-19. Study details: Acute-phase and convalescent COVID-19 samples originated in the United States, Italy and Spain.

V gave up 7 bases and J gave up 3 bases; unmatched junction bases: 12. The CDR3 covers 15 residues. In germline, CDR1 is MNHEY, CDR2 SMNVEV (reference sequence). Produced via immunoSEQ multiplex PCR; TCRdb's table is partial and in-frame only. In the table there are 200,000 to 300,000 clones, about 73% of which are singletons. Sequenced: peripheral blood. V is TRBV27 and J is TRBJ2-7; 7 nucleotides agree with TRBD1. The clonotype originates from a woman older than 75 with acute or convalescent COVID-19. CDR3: CASTRDRLSYYEQYF. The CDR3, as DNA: TGTGCCAGCACCCGGGACAGACTATCCTACTACGAGCAGTACTTC.